This TCR beta chain was identified in a study of response to subunit inactivated influenza vaccine. Whole-study results and caveats: Each seasonal flu vaccination may recruit only limited new T cells, authors suggested.

Germline V gene lookup returns CDR1 ENHRY and CDR2 SYGVKD. CDR3 length: 14 residues. The J segment lost 3 bases and the V segment lost 6 bases, leaving 5 bases of the junction unmatched. For this clonotype: Its specificity is not known.

TCRdb called the RT-PCR reads again in MiXCR, with one record for every CDR3 protein. The sample consists of about 650,000 distinct CDR3 sequences, 15% to 19% of them appearing once. The chain combines TRBV10-3 with TRBJ1-1, with TRBD1 matching over 9 bases. The sequence was obtained from a man aged 50 to 59 who received an inactivated influenza vaccine. The sequenced sample was PBMCs from blood, obtained about 13 days after vaccination. CDR3 DNA: TGTGCCATCAGAACACAGGGGGCGGACACTGAAGCTTTCTTT. Amino acid sequence: CAIRTQGADTEAFF.